The next 32 T cell receptor beta chains were all read from a single sample in a study of PD-1 and CTLA-4 blockade in melanoma. Produced via immunoSEQ multiplex PCR; TCRdb's table is partial and in-frame only. Of tens of thousands of clones in the sample, roughly nine tenths were seen once. This specimen was CD8+ T cells from peripheral blood, taken before anti-PD-1 treatment. Receptors were obtained from a human donor with melanoma.

This sequence joins TRBV27 and TRBJ2-1; the match to TRBD2 covers 8 bases. Germline-derived CDR1 and CDR2 are MNHEY and SMNVEV (reference sequence). The CDR3 consists of 13 residues. J gave up 9 bases and V 7 bases, and 8 bases lay outside the gene matches. The chain's CDR3 is CASNLRGGTEQFF. The CDR3 region has the DNA TGTGCCAGCAATCTTCGGGGGGGCACTGAGCAGTTCTTC.

This sequence joins TRBV19 and TRBJ2-1, with D uncertain. Trimming stripped 7 bases from V and 3 bases from J, with 13 bases between. Germline lookup yields CDR1 LNHDA and CDR2 SQIVND (reference sequence). The CDR3 loop spans 14 amino acids. Written as DNA, the CDR3 is TGTGCCAGTAAAGTAAGTCTAGACTACAATGAGCAGTTCTTC. Protein: CASKVSLDYNEQFF. The entire variable domain, with the rest obtained from reference TRBV19 and TRBJ2-1, is as follows: DGGITQSPKYLFRKEGQNVTLSCEQNLNHDAMYWYRQDPGQGLRLIYYSQIVNDFQKGDIAEGYSVSREKKESFPLTVTSAQKNPTAFYLCASKVSLDYNEQFFGPGTRLTVL.

The V gene is TRBV14, the J gene TRBJ2-7; D might be TRBD2 (6 bases). Per the germline V gene, CDR1 is SGHDN and CDR2 is FVKESK. V lost 2 bases, J lost 5 bases, and 22 bases lay in between. This CDR3 is built from 17 residues. CDR3 coding DNA: TGTGCCAGCAGCCAATTCCTGGGGGGAGACCCGGCCCACGAGCAGTACTTC. Protein product: CASSQFLGGDPAHEQYF.

The rearrangement uses TRBV27 and TRBJ1-6, with no clear D. The CDR3 is made up of 14 amino acids. V gave up 3 bases and J gave up 10 bases, with 13 bases separating them. Germline V CDR1 and CDR2: MNHEY, SMNVEV (reference sequence). The CDR3, as DNA: TGTGCCAGCAGTTTGAGGGAGACTGTCTCACCCCTCCACTTT. It yields the protein CASSLRETVSPLHF.

This clone was counted only a few times. The rearrangement joins TRBV7-9 to TRBJ2-7, with D unclear. The CDR3 runs 11 residues. Looked up from germline, CDR1 is SEHNR and CDR2 is FQNEAQ (reference sequence). Trimming took 7 bases from V and 6 from J, leaving 10 bases between them. The CDR3 nucleotides are TGTGCCAGCACCGAGAGGATCGAGCAGTACTTC. As protein: CASTERIEQYF. The whole variable domain, filled in from reference TRBV7-9 and TRBJ2-7, reads DTGVSQNPRHKITKRGQNVTFRCDPISEHNRLYWYRQTLGQGPEFLTYFQNEAQLEKSRLLSDRFSAERPKGSFSTLEIQRTEQGDSAMYLCASTERIEQYFGPGTRLTVT.

This sequence joins TRBV4-1 and TRBJ2-4; D is possibly TRBD2 (5 bases). The CDR3 covers 12 residues. Trimming shortened V by 4 bases and J by 8 bases, and 9 bases separated the two germline ends. Germline V gives CDR1 MGHRA, CDR2 YSYEKL. The CDR3 sequence: CASSLTGDIQYF. In nucleotides, the CDR3 is TGCGCCAGCAGCCTTACCGGGGACATTCAGTACTTC.

The J gene is TRBJ1-5, the V gene TRBV28; 7 nucleotides line up with TRBD1. The CDR3 has 15 amino acids. The germline V gene has CDR1 MDHEN and CDR2 SYDVKM. The ends lost 7 bases at V and 3 bases at J; junction bases unmatched: 9. This chain's CDR3 is CASTPDDRANQPQHF. The DNA for the CDR3 is TGTGCCAGCACCCCCGATGACAGGGCCAATCAGCCCCAGCATTTT.

The CDR3 protein is CASSVGGDLYEQYF. As DNA, the CDR3 is TGTGCCAGCAGCGTGGGCGGGGACCTCTACGAGCAGTACTTC. V is TRBV9 and J is TRBJ2-7, with a tentative D call TRBD2 (6 bases). The CDR3 runs to 14 residues. The V and J ends lost 2 bases and 3 bases respectively, with 12 bases between them. The germline V gene has CDR1 SGDLS and CDR2 YYNGEE.

The V call is TRBV7-2, the J call TRBJ2-1; 10 positions match TRBD2. This CDR3 comprises 16 residues. V trimming: 4 bases; J trimming: 3 bases; junction bases outside the gene matches: 6. CDR1 is SGHTA, CDR2 FQGNSA, per germline. The CDR3 sequence is CASSSSGRAGYNEQFF. As DNA, the CDR3 is TGTGCCAGCAGCTCCAGCGGGAGGGCCGGCTACAATGAGCAGTTCTTC.

The chain's CDR3 is CASFRTGALDTQYF. The CDR3 nucleotides are TGTGCCAGCTTCCGAACAGGGGCCCTAGATACGCAGTATTTT. The chain carries TRBV27 and TRBJ2-3; 7 nucleotides line up with TRBD1. With 8 bases clipped from V and 5 bases from J, the junction kept 10 bases outside the gene matches. CDR1 and CDR2 (germline): MNHEY, SMNVEV (reference sequence). The CDR3 consists of 14 residues.

This chain joins TRBV6-5 and TRBJ2-3; 8 nucleotides align to TRBD2. This CDR3 is built from 14 residues. In germline, CDR1 is MNHEY, CDR2 SVGAGI. V trimming: 7 bases; J trimming: 4 bases; junction bases outside the gene matches: 7. CDR3 DNA sequence: TGTGCCAGCATTCCAGCGGGGGAGGCAGATACGCAGTATTTT. This translates into CASIPAGEADTQYF.

This clone is labeled as medium-sized. The J gene is TRBJ1-1, the V gene TRBV10-3, with 7 bases aligning to TRBD1. V shed 5 bases and J 8 bases; nucleotides not matched to a gene: 5. Looked up from germline, CDR1 is ENHRY and CDR2 is SYGVKD. The CDR3 consists of 12 residues. DNA of the CDR3: TGTGCCATCAGTCCGGACAGGAAGGAAGCTTTCTTT. This encodes CAISPDRKEAFF.

This sequence joins TRBV28 and TRBJ1-1, with 7 bases lining up with TRBD1. V trimming: 4 bases; J trimming: 3 bases; junction bases outside the gene matches: 8. This CDR3 has 15 amino acids. Germline CDR1 reads MDHEN; CDR2 reads SYDVKM. CDR3 sequence reads: CASSSTGAGYTEAFF. CDR3 DNA: TGTGCCAGCAGTTCAACAGGGGCAGGATACACTGAAGCTTTCTTT.

The rearrangement joins TRBV29-1 to TRBJ2-3; no firm D call. Trimming took 3 bases from V and 3 from J, leaving 4 bases between them. Germline CDR1 reads SQVTM; CDR2 reads ANQGSEA. The CDR3 contains 11 residues. CDR3 sequence reads: CSVEETDTQYF. CDR3 sequence (DNA): TGCAGCGTTGAGGAGACAGATACGCAGTATTTT.

The chain links TRBV12-3 or TRBV12-4 to TRBJ1-2; D unclear. The CDR3 has 13 residues. Trimming took 4 bases from V and 7 from J, leaving 13 bases between them. CDR3 residues: CASSSTDQPGYTF. The CDR3 region has the DNA TGTGCCAGCAGTTCTACGGACCAGCCTGGCTACACCTTC.

The chain couples TRBV10-2 to TRBJ2-7; 9 bases fit TRBD2. This CDR3 comprises 14 residues. V lost 5 bases, J lost 7 bases, and 9 bases stayed unmatched. In germline, CDR1 is WSHSY, CDR2 SAAADI. The CDR3 region is CASSKREVPWEQYF. CDR3 nucleotide sequence: TGCGCCAGCAGTAAGCGGGAGGTTCCTTGGGAGCAGTACTTC.

The rearrangement links TRBV2 to TRBJ2-7, with 10 bases identical to TRBD2. The germline V gene encodes CDR1 SNHLY and CDR2 FYNNEI. CDR3 length equals 13 residues. Germline trimming cut 8 bases from V and 7 bases from J; bases unmatched to any gene: 8. This CDR3 is CASLSPGLAEQYF. The CDR3 DNA is TGTGCCAGCTTATCACCGGGACTAGCGGAGCAGTACTTC.

The genes are TRBV7-8 and TRBJ2-7; 7 bases fit TRBD1. V dropped 1 base and J dropped 3; count of bases not matched to a gene: 3. Germline loops: CDR1 SGHVS, CDR2 FQNEAQ. The CDR3 sequence is 14 residues long. CDR3 residues: CASSLGGGGYEQYF. Here the CDR3 DNA reads TGTGCCAGCAGCTTAGGAGGGGGCGGCTACGAGCAGTACTTC. Full variable domain (outside the CDR3, taken from reference TRBV7-8 and TRBJ2-7): GAGVSQSPRYKVAKRGQDVALRCDPISGHVSLFWYQQALGQGPEFLTYFQNEAQLDKSGLPSDRFFAERPEGSVSTLKIQRTQQEDSAVYLCASSLGGGGYEQYFGPGTRLTVT.

The chain carries TRBV28 and TRBJ2-2; D not resolved. Germline-derived CDR1 and CDR2 are MDHEN and SYDVKM. The CDR3 runs to 16 residues. Trimming left V 2 bases short and J 3 bases short, with 13 bases between. The DNA for the CDR3 is TGTGCCAGCAGTTTACTCCCTATTGGGGACACCGGGGAGCTGTTTTTT. This translates into CASSLLPIGDTGELFF.

V and J are TRBV4-1 and TRBJ2-7, with no clear D. This CDR3 spans 14 amino acids. In germline, CDR1 is MGHRA, CDR2 YSYEKL. V was cut by 3 bases and J by 1 base, with 10 bases left in between. Here the CDR3 reads CASSQPGLSYEQYF. CDR3 coding DNA: TGCGCCAGCAGCCAGCCCGGATTATCCTACGAGCAGTACTTC.

The chain is built from TRBV9 and TRBJ1-2; 9 bases map to TRBD1. V was clipped by 3 bases and J by 4 bases; unmatched bases: 13. Germline V lookup: CDR1 SGDLS, CDR2 YYNGEE. CDR3 length equals 17 residues. The CDR3 is CASSGGDRVLEIYGYTF. The CDR3 coding sequence is TGTGCCAGCAGCGGAGGGGACAGGGTCTTAGAAATCTATGGCTACACCTTC.

The chain has TRBV7-9 and TRBJ2-7; weak D call: TRBD1 (5 bases). This CDR3 contains 14 residues. CDR1 and CDR2 (germline): SEHNR, FQNEAQ (reference sequence). Trimming removed 1 base from V and 6 bases from J, with 13 bases in between. The CDR3 loop is CASSLDSSRVEQYF. As DNA, the CDR3 is TGTGCCAGCAGCTTAGATTCGTCCAGGGTCGAGCAGTACTTC.

V gene TRBV6-1 combines with J gene TRBJ2-7; 10 nucleotides match TRBD2. The J segment lost 3 bases and the V segment lost 2 bases, leaving 1 base of the junction unmatched. Germline assignment: CDR1 MNHNS and CDR2 SASEGT. The CDR3 is made up of 14 amino acids. The CDR3 region has the DNA TGTGCCAGCAGTGAACTAGCGGGGGACTACGAGCAGTACTTC. Encoded protein: CASSELAGDYEQYF.

The chain uses TRBV4-1 and TRBJ1-5; no clear D. V lost 0 bases and J lost 7, with 7 bases in between. The CDR3 is 13 residues long. Germline CDR1 and CDR2: MGHRA and YSYEKL. CDR3 sequence reads: CASSQDGIQPQHF. The CDR3 DNA sequence: TGCGCCAGCAGCCAAGATGGAATCCAGCCCCAGCATTTT.

J is TRBJ2-2 and V is TRBV10-1; no firm D call. The CDR3 spans 13 residues. The germline CDR1 and CDR2 sequences are WNHNN and SYGVQD (reference sequence). Trimming pared 3 bases from V and 4 bases from J, leaving 6 bases between. The CDR3 sequence: CASSDRITGELFF. The DNA of the CDR3 is TGCGCCAGCAGTGACAGAATCACCGGGGAGCTGTTTTTT.

The chain employs TRBV9 and TRBJ2-1; TRBD2 is a possible D gene (6 bases). Germline V CDR1 and CDR2: SGDLS, YYNGEE. The CDR3 is 14 residues long. The V and J ends lost 8 bases and 7 bases respectively, with 19 bases between them. CDR3: CASNGGPRGNEQFF. In DNA form, the CDR3 reads TGTGCCAGTAACGGGGGACCTCGAGGGAATGAGCAGTTCTTC.

The gene calls are TRBV29-1 and TRBJ2-7, with TRBD1 matching 8 bases. The ends lost 0 bases at V and 2 bases at J; junction bases unmatched: 9. CDR1 is SQVTM and CDR2 is ANQGSEA in the germline V gene. The CDR3 is made up of 16 amino acids. CDR3 nucleotides: TGCAGCGTTGAAGATTCTGGACAGGGTCTGCCCTACGAGCAGTACTTC. Protein: CSVEDSGQGLPYEQYF.

The chain uses TRBV6-4 and TRBJ2-1, with a tentative D call TRBD2 (6 bases). Deletions cut 3 bases from V and 5 bases from J, with 14 bases between. There are 15 residues in the CDR3. Germline assignment: CDR1 MRHNA and CDR2 SNTAGT. The CDR3 sequence is CASSEWAGPDNEQFF. The CDR3 DNA is TGTGCCAGCAGTGAGTGGGCGGGACCCGACAATGAGCAGTTCTTC.

The rearrangement joins TRBV27 to TRBJ1-1; weak D call: TRBD1 (5 bases). Trimming took off 5 bases at V and 0 bases at J, with 10 bases between the two ends. The germline gives CDR1 MNHEY, CDR2 SMNVEV (reference sequence). The CDR3 has 14 amino acids. The CDR3 spells CASSLNRMNTEAFF. The CDR3 bases are TGTGCCAGCAGTCTCAACAGGATGAACACTGAAGCTTTCTTT.

The rearrangement links TRBV6-5 to TRBJ1-5, with 9 bases matching TRBD1. V dropped 5 bases and J dropped 6; count of bases not matched to a gene: 5. CDR3 length: 14 residues. Germline CDR1 and CDR2: MNHEY and SVGAGI. This CDR3 reads CASSPQGARQPQHF. CDR3 bases: TGTGCCAGCAGTCCACAGGGGGCACGTCAGCCCCAGCATTTT.

In this sample, this clone turned up once. This chain connects TRBV25-1 to TRBJ1-2; no reliable D call. Per germline, CDR1 MGHDK and CDR2 SYGVNS. The CDR3 covers 12 residues. Trimming stripped 6 bases from V and 3 bases from J, with 8 bases between. Written as DNA, the CDR3 is TGTGCCAGCAGGTCGGGGTACTATGGCTACACCTTC. Protein product: CASRSGYYGYTF.

This clone has a handful of counts. The chain recombines TRBV7-8 with TRBJ1-1; D unclear. This CDR3 is built from 13 residues. Trimming removed 4 bases at V and 4 bases at J, with 10 bases between. Germline CDR1 SGHVS, CDR2 FQNEAQ. The CDR3 sequence: CASSSMTGTEAFF. In DNA, the CDR3 is TGTGCCAGCAGCTCTATGACGGGCACTGAAGCTTTCTTT. The entire variable domain, with the rest obtained from reference TRBV7-8 and TRBJ1-1, is as follows: GAGVSQSPRYKVAKRGQDVALRCDPISGHVSLFWYQQALGQGPEFLTYFQNEAQLDKSGLPSDRFFAERPEGSVSTLKIQRTQQEDSAVYLCASSSMTGTEAFFGQGTRLTVV.